One sample yielded the 9 T cell receptor beta chains listed below, sequenced in a study of T-cell memory formation after mild COVID-19. MiXCR, run by TCRdb on the 5' RACE reads, gives a single entry per CDR3 protein. The profile covers approximately 250,000 distinct CDR3 sequences, with approximately 15% appearing a single time and 20% to 25% taken by the ten largest. Sequencing was carried out using PBMCs or a T cell subset sorted from them (not recorded which). Source of these receptors: a young man who had mild COVID-19 (a few samples of this study predate the infection). Cell type and time point are not known.

This clonotype was observed many times. This chain joins TRBV24-1 and TRBJ2-3; a possible D gene is TRBD1 (5 bases). The CDR3 contains 14 residues. The germline CDR1 and CDR2 sequences are KGHDR and SFDVKD. Trimming took off 5 bases at V and 2 bases at J, with 10 bases between the two ends. CDR3 nucleotide sequence: TGTGCCACCAGTGTTAAGGGGCCCACAGATACGCAGTATTTT. It specifies CATSVKGPTDTQYF.

This clonotype was picked up a small number of times. The genes are TRBV5-1 and TRBJ2-3; 8 positions agree with TRBD2. This CDR3 is built from 14 residues. The V segment lost 4 bases and the J segment 5 bases; nucleotides outside the gene matches: 6. Germline V gene lookup returns CDR1 SGHRS and CDR2 YFSETQ. CDR3 in DNA: TGCGCCAGCAGCGACGGACTAGCCTTAGATACGCAGTATTTT. Protein product: CASSDGLALDTQYF.

The chain is built from TRBV20-1 and TRBJ2-3; no reliable D call. V was shortened by 0 bases and J by 4 bases, with 8 bases between the two germline ends. CDR3 size: 13 residues. The germline V gene has CDR1 DFQATT and CDR2 SNEGSKA (reference sequence). CDR3 region: CSARDLLSDTQYF. The CDR3, as DNA: TGCAGTGCTAGAGACCTATTATCAGATACGCAGTATTTT.

The gene calls are TRBV7-6 and TRBJ2-1, with TRBD2 matching over 9 bases. The CDR3 is 18 amino acids. V lost 5 bases and J lost 0; bases outside the gene matches: 11. Germline V gene data show CDR1 as SGHVS and CDR2 as FNYEAQ. The CDR3, as DNA: TGTGCCAGCAGCCGTATTAGCGGGGGAGGGGGCTCCTACAATGAGCAGTTCTTC. This encodes CASSRISGGGGSYNEQFF.

This rearrangement joins TRBV5-1 to TRBJ1-2, with 9 bases fitting TRBD1. CDR3 length: 16 amino acids. The V gene's germline CDR1 is SGHRS and CDR2 YFSETQ. V trimming: 0 bases; J trimming: 5 bases; junction bases outside the gene matches: 8. The DNA of the CDR3 is TGCGCCAGCAGCTTGGAAAGGGGACAGGGATTTTATGGCTACACCTTC. It codes for CASSLERGQGFYGYTF.

The V gene is TRBV7-2, the J gene TRBJ2-7; perhaps TRBD1 as D (5 bases). The germline V and J ends were trimmed by 5 bases and 0 bases, with 11 bases remaining between them. The germline V gene encodes CDR1 SGHTA and CDR2 FQGNSA. The CDR3 extends over 14 amino acids. CDR3 bases: TGTGCCAGCAGCCCACGGACACTCTCCTACGAGCAGTACTTC. This gives the protein CASSPRTLSYEQYF.

The V and J genes are TRBV5-5 and TRBJ2-7; 8 nucleotides line up with TRBD1. Germline CDR1 and CDR2: SGHKS and YYEKEE (reference sequence). The trim removed 5 bases at V and 2 bases at J, leaving 9 bases unmatched. The CDR3 is made up of 15 amino acids. The CDR3 sequence is CASSPTGTGPYEQYF. The CDR3 coding sequence is TGTGCCAGCAGTCCGACCGGGACAGGACCCTACGAGCAGTACTTC. Full variable domain (rest looked up from reference TRBV5-5 and TRBJ2-7): DAGVTQSPTHLIKTRGQQVTLRCSPISGHKSVSWYQQVLGQGPQFIFQYYEKEERGRGNFPDRFSARQFPNYSSELNVNALLLGDSALYLCASSPTGTGPYEQYFGPGTRLTVT.

This clonotype has just a few counts. This chain joins TRBV11-2 and TRBJ2-2; D remains unclear. Trimming left V 1 base short and J 0 bases short, with 3 bases between. This CDR3 is 14 amino acids long. Germline V CDR1 and CDR2: SGHAT, FQNNGV. The CDR3 region has the DNA TGTGCCAGCAGCTTAGCCACGAACACCGGGGAGCTGTTTTTT. Its translation: CASSLATNTGELFF.

The chain is built from TRBV28 and TRBJ1-6, with D possibly TRBD1 on 5 matching bases. This CDR3 is built from 17 residues. The germline V and J ends were trimmed by 2 bases and 8 bases, with 19 bases remaining between them. The germline V gene has CDR1 MDHEN and CDR2 SYDVKM. DNA of the CDR3: TGTGCCAGCAGTTTACCTCGGAGGGGCAGGTTGGATTCACCCCTCCACTTT. Translated: CASSLPRRGRLDSPLHF.